Here is one T cell receptor (beta chain) with its context. These data come from a study of blood T cell repertoires in COVID-19. In the 2 weeks before study entry, exposed participants met a COVID-19 case, which was PCR-confirmed or clinician-diagnosed. Measured with immunoSEQ multiplex PCR; TCRdb has only the in-frame clones, and not every one. The sample contains around 330,000 clones, around 84% of which appear only once. This CDR3 spans 13 amino acids. Per the germline V gene, CDR1 is KGHDR and CDR2 is SFDVKD. Trimming shortened V by 1 base and J by 11 bases, and 11 bases separated the two germline ends.

The sequence was obtained from a woman aged 30 to 39 who had been exposed to COVID-19. Source material: PBMCs or T cells enriched from blood (not recorded which). V usage is TRBV24-1 and J usage is TRBJ1-5; tentative D call: TRBD1 (5 bases). DNA for the CDR3: TGTGCCACCAGTGATTTTACAGGAGAAGCCCAGCATTTT. Translation: CATSDFTGEAQHF.